This TCR beta chain was found in a study of siplizumab effects on memory and regulatory T cells. V shed 6 bases and J 5 bases; nucleotides not matched to a gene: 11. The CDR3 consists of 15 residues. The V gene's germline CDR1 is SGHTA and CDR2 FQGNSA. Produced via immunoSEQ multiplex PCR; TCRdb's table is partial and in-frame only. Altogether around 100,000 clones are present, 94% being singletons, with the ten largest covering around 0.31%. The V and J genes are TRBV7-2 and TRBJ2-3; 7 bases are a match to TRBD2. The origin of this receptor is a human donor in good health. The specimen sequenced was non-Treg CD4+ T cells sorted from blood. The DNA of the CDR3 is TGTGCCAGCAGTGGGCCGGGGAGGGCTGGAGATACGCAGTATTTT. Residues: CASSGPGRAGDTQYF.